The text below deals with one T cell receptor beta chain. Its antigen is currently unknown. The data are from a study of a mutant IDH1 vaccine in newly diagnosed glioma. Across the study: The study started vaccination 4-6 weeks after radiotherapy alone, or with temozolomide cycles. The earlier regimen, radiotherapy, temozolomide, or both, was most often both. Study-wide results and caveats: It was around 93% of patients that developed vaccine-induced immune responses. It seemed that pseudoprogression was not linked to changes in the top peripheral T cell clonotypes.

Documented time point: week 23, last vaccination. Vaccination used 300 ug of mutant IDH1 20-mer peptide per dose, with topical imiquimod. The assay was immunoSEQ multiplex PCR, and TCRdb's table has in-frame clones only and misses some. This sample has just over 80,000 clones; roughly 85% occur once, and the top ten carry approximately 2.3%. CDR1 SNHLY and CDR2 FYNNEI come from the germline V gene. The V end was cut by 8 bases, the J end by 0 bases, with 13 bases between. The length of the CDR3 is 14 residues. V is TRBV2 and J is TRBJ2-5, with D possibly TRBD2 on 5 matching bases. The specimen comprised PBMCs, sampled from a glioma patient whose treatment included an IDH1 peptide vaccine. The receptor comes from a man aged 25-45 years with glioma. Some clones in this sample may be carry-over from other donors' samples. The CDR3 loop is CASQKGRNQETQYF. The CDR3 DNA reads as TGTGCCAGCCAAAAAGGGAGAAACCAAGAGACCCAGTACTTC.